This TCR beta chain was captured by sequencing in a study of blood T cell repertoires in COVID-19. CDR1 is ENHRY, CDR2 SYGVKD, per germline. Germline trimming cut 6 bases from V and 4 bases from J; bases unmatched to any gene: 7. The CDR3 covers 15 residues. Profiled with immunoSEQ multiplex PCR; TCRdb holds only in-frame clones, not every one. Of 270,000 or so clones in the sample, 90% were seen once. This sequence joins TRBV10-3 and TRBJ1-5, with TRBD1 identical over 9 bases. The specimen was peripheral blood. This receptor was identified in a woman aged 60-75 years with COVID-19, enrolled during active disease. The CDR3 spells CAIRPSGTGNQPQHF. The CDR3 coding sequence is TGTGCCATCAGACCTTCCGGGACAGGGAATCAGCCCCAGCATTTT.